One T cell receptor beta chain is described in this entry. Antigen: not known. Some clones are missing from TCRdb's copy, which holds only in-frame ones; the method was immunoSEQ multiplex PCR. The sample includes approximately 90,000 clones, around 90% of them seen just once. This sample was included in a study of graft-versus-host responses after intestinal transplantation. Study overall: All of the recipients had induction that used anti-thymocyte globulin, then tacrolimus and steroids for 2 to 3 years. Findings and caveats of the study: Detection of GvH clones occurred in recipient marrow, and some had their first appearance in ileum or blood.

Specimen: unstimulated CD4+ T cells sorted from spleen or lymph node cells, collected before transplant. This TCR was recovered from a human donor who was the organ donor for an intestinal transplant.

The CDR3: CASKRERSNEQFF. CDR3 DNA: TGTGCCAGTAAGCGGGAGCGCAGTAATGAGCAGTTCTTC. The chain couples TRBV2 to TRBJ2-1; 8 bases align to TRBD2. Per the germline V gene, CDR1 is SNHLY and CDR2 is FYNNEI. The V gene end was trimmed by 9 bases and the J gene end by 7 bases; junction bases not matched to a gene: 8. There are 13 residues in the CDR3.